Listed below are T cell receptor beta chains from one sample, sequenced in a study of T cell responses to AZD1222 COVID-19 vaccine. Assay: immunoSEQ multiplex PCR; the TCRdb copy retains only in-frame clones and omits some. The top ten hold roughly 22% of the sample, which has roughly 70,000 clones, less than 85% seen once. The source material was peripheral blood, sampled on day 0 of AZD1222 vaccination. The receptor source for this set is an adult in good health. The CDR3 runs from the conserved cysteine through the conserved F or W. The D gene is left open where the match is weak. Clone sizes are given selectively: once, few, many, or a class where the clone is expanded.

cdr3_nt cdr3_aa clone_size j_call d_call v_call
TGTGCCAGCAGCCCTACAGGGGGTACTACCGGGGAGCTGTTTTTT CASSPTGGTTGELFF NA TRBJ2-2 TRBD1 TRBV11-3
TGTGCCAGCAGCTCGACAGGGGAGTTCACCGGGGAGCTGTTTTTT CASSSTGEFTGELFF NA TRBJ2-2 TRBD1 TRBV5-4
TGTGCCAGCAGCTTAGGTTCAGGGGCCACCTACGAGCAGTACTTC CASSLGSGATYEQYF NA TRBJ2-7 NA TRBV7-9
TGTGCCAGCAGCTTGCAGGACACAGATACGCAGTATTTT CASSLQDTDTQYF once TRBJ2-3 NA TRBV5-4
TGTGCCAGCAGCTTTGGACAGGGTGGAATCGAGACCCAGTACTTC CASSFGQGGIETQYF NA TRBJ2-5 TRBD1 TRBV7-9
TGTGCCAGCAGTTTTTACGATGAGCAGTTCTTC CASSFYDEQFF once TRBJ2-1 NA TRBV27
TGTGCCAGCAGCCTCACCGGGACAGCGAACACTGAAGCTTTCTTT CASSLTGTANTEAFF NA TRBJ1-1 TRBD1 TRBV11-3
TGTGCCTGGAAAGTAGACAGACAAGAGACCCAGTACTTC CAWKVDRQETQYF NA TRBJ2-5 NA TRBV30
TGTGCCAGCAGCGGGCGTGAGACCCAGTACTTC CASSGRETQYF NA TRBJ2-5 NA TRBV3-1/TRBV3-2
TGCGCCAGCAGCCAGGAAGGACTAGCGAGGACCAAAAACATTCAGTACTTC CASSQEGLARTKNIQYF NA TRBJ2-4 TRBD2 TRBV4-1
TGTGCCAGCAGGGGCGGGGGCTCCTATGGCTACACCTTC CASRGGGSYGYTF NA TRBJ1-2 NA TRBV27
TGTGCCAGCAGTCACAAATCGGGACAGACGAACACCGGGGAGCTGTTTTTT CASSHKSGQTNTGELFF once TRBJ2-2 TRBD1 TRBV6-6
TGTGCCAGCAGCTCGTACGAAAAACTGTTTTTT CASSSYEKLFF NA TRBJ1-4 NA TRBV7-9
TGTGCCAGCAGTTTCCGGGGAGGGACTGAAGCTTTCTTT CASSFRGGTEAFF NA TRBJ1-1 NA TRBV27
TGTGCTAGTGGTTTGAGCTCAACTAATGAAAAACTGTTTTTT CASGLSSTNEKLFF few TRBJ1-4 NA TRBV12-5
TGTGCCAGCAGTACCCGAGGGATCGTCGGGCAGTACTTC CASSTRGIVGQYF NA TRBJ2-7 NA TRBV6-5
TGTGCCAGCAGCGTAGATACACCTACCACAGATACGCAGTATTTT CASSVDTPTTDTQYF once TRBJ2-3 NA TRBV9
TGTGCCAGCAGTTCGACAGAGCGAAGAACTGAAGCTTTCTTT CASSSTERRTEAFF NA TRBJ1-1 NA TRBV6-6
TGTGCCAGCTCATCCGCCCAAGGACAGGGATCCTATGGCTACACCTTC CASSSAQGQGSYGYTF NA TRBJ1-2 TRBD1 TRBV18
TGTGCCAGCAGGGTCCGACAGGGCTTTTCAGGCTACACCTTC CASRVRQGFSGYTF NA TRBJ1-2 NA TRBV21-1
TGTGCCAGCAGCCTCGACAATAATTCACCCCTCCACTTT CASSLDNNSPLHF NA TRBJ1-6 NA TRBV9
TGCGCCAGCAGCCAAGGGACCGTGAACACTGAAGCTTTCTTT CASSQGTVNTEAFF NA TRBJ1-1 NA TRBV4-1
TGTGCCAGCAGTGACCTTACGGGGGGTAACACTGAAGCTTTCTTT CASSDLTGGNTEAFF NA TRBJ1-1 NA TRBV6-1
TGCGCCAGCAGCTTGGGGGCAGGGCCAGGTTTGGCCGGGGAGCTGTTTTTT CASSLGAGPGLAGELFF NA TRBJ2-2 NA TRBV5-1
TGTGCCAGCAGCCAAGAACCCAGGAATGAAAAACTGTTTTTT CASSQEPRNEKLFF NA TRBJ1-4 NA TRBV3-1/TRBV3-2
TGTGCCTGGAGTGTGCGGGGCTATAATTCACCCCTCCACTTT CAWSVRGYNSPLHF NA TRBJ1-6 NA TRBV30
TGTGCCAGCAGCCATAGAGGAATCTACGAGCAGTACTTC CASSHRGIYEQYF NA TRBJ2-7 NA TRBV14
TGTGCAAGCAGGGGGGGCCCCTATGGCTACACCTTC CASRGGPYGYTF NA TRBJ1-2 TRBD1 TRBV7-9
TGTGCCAGCAGTTTGTCGGGGCCTTCCTACAATGAGCAGTTCTTC CASSLSGPSYNEQFF NA TRBJ2-1 NA TRBV27
TGTGCCAGCAGTTCTGGGGGGACTAGGCAGTTCTTC CASSSGGTRQFF NA TRBJ2-1 TRBD2 TRBV12-3/TRBV12-4
TGTGCCTGGAAGCGGCTCGGGACTGAAGCTTTCTTT CAWKRLGTEAFF NA TRBJ1-1 NA TRBV30
TGTGCCAGCACCATCGGGCTAGCGGGGGGAAGGGGGGAGCTGTTTTTT CASTIGLAGGRGELFF NA TRBJ2-2 TRBD2 TRBV6-6
TGTGCCTGGAGCCATAGCGGGAGGGCCCAAGAGACCCAGTACTTC CAWSHSGRAQETQYF NA TRBJ2-5 TRBD2 TRBV30
TGCAGTGCTAGTGGGGTGAACACTGAAGCTTTCTTT CSASGVNTEAFF once TRBJ1-1 NA TRBV20-1
TGTGCCAGCAGCTTGGGGAGGACGTCCTCTTCCACCTTC CASSLGRTSSSTF NA TRBJ1-2 NA TRBV7-9
TGTGCCAGCAGCTTAGCGGGGACTAGCGGCAGGGTTGAGCAGTTCTTC CASSLAGTSGRVEQFF NA TRBJ2-1 TRBD2 TRBV7-9
TGCGCCAGCAGCATCGGAAGCGCTAGCACAGATACGCAGTATTTT CASSIGSASTDTQYF NA TRBJ2-3 NA TRBV5-1
TGCAGTGCTAGTGGGAGAAATAATGAAAAACTGTTTTTT CSASGRNNEKLFF NA TRBJ1-4 NA TRBV20-1
TGTGCCAGCCAGGAGGGGGCAAGGAGGACTGAAGCTTTCTTT CASQEGARRTEAFF few TRBJ1-1 TRBD1 TRBV5-4
TGCGCCAGCAGACTGGGCTTGAGCACGGAAAAACTGTTTTTT CASRLGLSTEKLFF NA TRBJ1-4 NA TRBV5-1
TGTGCCAGCAGCAATTCGAACCTCGGGTTCCAGAACACTGAAGCTTTCTTT CASSNSNLGFQNTEAFF once TRBJ1-1 NA TRBV9
TGTGCCAGCAGTGACAGGGCCCTCTTCACAGATACGCAGTATTTT CASSDRALFTDTQYF NA TRBJ2-3 NA TRBV2
TGTGCCAGCAGCCCCTCTCTCCGGGACACGAAGTACGAGCAGTACTTC CASSPSLRDTKYEQYF NA TRBJ2-7 NA TRBV7-8
TGTGCCAGCAGCCTCAGTTCCTACGAGCAGTACTTC CASSLSSYEQYF medium-sized TRBJ2-7 NA TRBV4-2
TGTGCCAGCAGCTTATCGCCCACCCAGCCCCAGCATTTT CASSLSPTQPQHF NA TRBJ1-5 NA TRBV11-2
TGTGCCAGCCGAGATTGGGACAGCTACGAGCAGTACTTC CASRDWDSYEQYF NA TRBJ2-7 TRBD1 TRBV28
TGCGCCAGCAGCTTAGAGGGGCGGGGAGATACGCAGTATTTT CASSLEGRGDTQYF NA TRBJ2-3 NA TRBV5-1
TGTGCCAGCACCCTCGGCCCCGGGGCAACCCACTTT CASTLGPGATHF NA TRBJ1-6 NA TRBV2
TGTGCCAGCAGACCCCCGGGGGAAGTCCCAGGGTTCACTGAAGCTTTCTTT CASRPPGEVPGFTEAFF NA TRBJ1-1 NA TRBV7-9
TGTGCCAGCAGCCATGCGGCAGCTTACAATGAGCAGTTCTTC CASSHAAAYNEQFF NA TRBJ2-1 NA TRBV3-1/TRBV3-2
TGTGCCAGCGCGACTAGCGCACGCTACGAGCAGTACTTC CASATSARYEQYF few TRBJ2-7 TRBD2 TRBV7-2